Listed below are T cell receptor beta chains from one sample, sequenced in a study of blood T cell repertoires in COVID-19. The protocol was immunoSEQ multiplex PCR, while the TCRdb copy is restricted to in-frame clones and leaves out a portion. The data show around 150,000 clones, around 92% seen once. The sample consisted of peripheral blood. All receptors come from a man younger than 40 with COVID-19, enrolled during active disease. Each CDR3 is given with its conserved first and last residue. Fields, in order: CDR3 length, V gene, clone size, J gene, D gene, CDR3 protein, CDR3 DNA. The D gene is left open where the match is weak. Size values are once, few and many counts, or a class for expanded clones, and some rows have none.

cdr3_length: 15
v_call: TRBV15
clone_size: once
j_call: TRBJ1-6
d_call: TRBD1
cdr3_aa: CATSIHGTANSPLHF
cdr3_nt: TGTGCCACCAGCATCCACGGGACAGCCAATTCACCCCTCCACTTT

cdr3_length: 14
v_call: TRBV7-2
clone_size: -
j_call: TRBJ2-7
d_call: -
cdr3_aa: CASSPKSGFGEQYF
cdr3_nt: TGTGCCAGCAGCCCAAAATCGGGTTTCGGAGAGCAGTACTTC

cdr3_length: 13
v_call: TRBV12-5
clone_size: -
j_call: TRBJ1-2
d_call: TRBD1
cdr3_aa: CASGLSAGGGYTF
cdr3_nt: TGTGCTAGTGGTTTGTCCGCAGGGGGCGGCTACACCTTC

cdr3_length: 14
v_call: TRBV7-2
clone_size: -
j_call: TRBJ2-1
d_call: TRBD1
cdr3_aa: CASSLSSGGNEQFF
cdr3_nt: TGTGCCAGCAGCTTATCATCAGGGGGCAATGAGCAGTTCTTC

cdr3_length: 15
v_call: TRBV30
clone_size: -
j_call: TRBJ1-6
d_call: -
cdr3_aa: CACSWTSSYNSPLHF
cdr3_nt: TGTGCCTGTTCTTGGACAAGCTCCTATAATTCACCCCTCCACTTT

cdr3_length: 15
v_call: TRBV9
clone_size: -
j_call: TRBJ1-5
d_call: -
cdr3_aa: CASSDTSSSNQPQHF
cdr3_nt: TGTGCCAGCAGCGATACTTCTTCTAGCAATCAGCCCCAGCATTTT

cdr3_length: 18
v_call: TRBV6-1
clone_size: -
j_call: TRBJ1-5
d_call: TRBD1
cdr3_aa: CASSEPGQGPPAGQPQHF
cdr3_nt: TGTGCCAGCAGTGAGCCCGGACAGGGCCCCCCCGCGGGGCAGCCCCAGCATTTT

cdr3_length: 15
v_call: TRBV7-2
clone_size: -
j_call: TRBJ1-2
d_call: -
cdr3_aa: CASSLGGAATYGYTF
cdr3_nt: TGTGCCAGCTCCCTTGGTGGAGCGGCGACCTATGGCTACACCTTC

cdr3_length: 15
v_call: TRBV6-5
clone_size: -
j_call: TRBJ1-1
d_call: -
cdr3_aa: CASSYSWRVDTEAFF
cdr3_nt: TGTGCCAGCAGTTACTCGTGGAGGGTTGACACTGAAGCTTTCTTT

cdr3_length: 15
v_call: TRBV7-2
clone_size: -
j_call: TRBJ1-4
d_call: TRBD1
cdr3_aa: CASSPGDSANEKLFF
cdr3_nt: TGTGCCAGCAGTCCCGGGGACAGCGCAAATGAAAAACTGTTTTTT

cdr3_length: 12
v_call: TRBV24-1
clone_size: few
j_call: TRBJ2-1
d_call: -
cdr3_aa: CATSRAYNEQFF
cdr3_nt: TGTGCCACCAGTCGGGCCTACAATGAGCAGTTCTTC

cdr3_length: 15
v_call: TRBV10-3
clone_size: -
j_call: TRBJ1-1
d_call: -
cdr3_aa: CAIKDGGALNTEAFF
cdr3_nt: TGTGCCATCAAAGACGGAGGCGCCTTGAACACTGAAGCTTTCTTT

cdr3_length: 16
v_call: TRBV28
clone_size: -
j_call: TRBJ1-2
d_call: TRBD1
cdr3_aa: CASSFFHSGQGGGYTF
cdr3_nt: TGTGCCAGCAGTTTTTTCCATTCAGGACAGGGAGGCGGCTACACCTTC

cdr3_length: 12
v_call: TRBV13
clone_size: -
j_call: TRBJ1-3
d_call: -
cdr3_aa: CASSLLGANIYF
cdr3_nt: TGTGCCAGCAGCTTATTGGGGGCAAACATATATTTT

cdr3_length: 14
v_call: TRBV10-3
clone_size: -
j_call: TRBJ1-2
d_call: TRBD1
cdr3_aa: CAISAGQGIYGYTF
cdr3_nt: TGTGCCATCAGCGCGGGACAGGGGATCTATGGCTACACCTTC

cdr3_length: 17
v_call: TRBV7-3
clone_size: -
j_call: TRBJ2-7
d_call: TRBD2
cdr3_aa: CASSPTGGGRLAYEQYF
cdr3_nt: TGTGCCAGCAGCCCAACCGGTGGAGGGAGACTAGCGTACGAGCAGTACTTC

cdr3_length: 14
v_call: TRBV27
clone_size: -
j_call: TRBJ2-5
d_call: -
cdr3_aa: CASSPRGLGETQYF
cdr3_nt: TGTGCCAGCAGCCCCAGGGGATTGGGGGAGACCCAGTACTTC

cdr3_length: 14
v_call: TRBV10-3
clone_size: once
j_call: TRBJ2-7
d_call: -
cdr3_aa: CATTPAGNSYEQYF
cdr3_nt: TGTGCCACCACTCCCGCCGGGAACTCCTACGAGCAGTACTTC

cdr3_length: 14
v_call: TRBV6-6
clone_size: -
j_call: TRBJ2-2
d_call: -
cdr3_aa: CASTPVRVPGELFF
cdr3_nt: TGTGCCAGCACCCCGGTCAGGGTCCCCGGGGAGCTGTTTTTT

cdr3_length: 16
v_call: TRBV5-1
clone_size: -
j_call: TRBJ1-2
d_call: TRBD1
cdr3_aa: CASSPTGTGGSHGYTF
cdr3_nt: TGCGCCAGCAGCCCTACAGGGACAGGGGGCTCGCATGGCTACACCTTC

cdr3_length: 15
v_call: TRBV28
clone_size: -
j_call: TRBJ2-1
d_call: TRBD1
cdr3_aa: CASSLPGQGYNEQFF
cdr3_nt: TGTGCCAGCAGTCTCCCCGGACAGGGATACAATGAGCAGTTCTTC

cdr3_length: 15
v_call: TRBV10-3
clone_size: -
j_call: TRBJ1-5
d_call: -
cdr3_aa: CAISAGVIVDQPQHF
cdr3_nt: TGTGCCATCAGTGCAGGGGTTATCGTCGATCAGCCCCAGCATTTT

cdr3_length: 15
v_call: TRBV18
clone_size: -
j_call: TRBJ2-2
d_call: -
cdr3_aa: CASSPSGVATGELFF
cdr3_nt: TGTGCCAGCTCACCATCGGGAGTGGCCACCGGGGAGCTGTTTTTT

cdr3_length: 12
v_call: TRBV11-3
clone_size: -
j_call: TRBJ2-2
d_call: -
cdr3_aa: CASSLFMGELFF
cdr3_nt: TGTGCCAGCAGCTTATTCATGGGGGAGCTGTTTTTT

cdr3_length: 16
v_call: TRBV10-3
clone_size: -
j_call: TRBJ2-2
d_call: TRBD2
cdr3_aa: CAISEPGLERVGELFF
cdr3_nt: TGTGCCATCAGTGAACCGGGACTAGAAAGAGTCGGGGAGCTGTTTTTT

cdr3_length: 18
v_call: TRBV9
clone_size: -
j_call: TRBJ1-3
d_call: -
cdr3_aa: CASSVDSQGGISGNTIYF
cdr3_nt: TGTGCCAGCAGCGTAGATAGTCAAGGGGGAATCTCTGGAAACACCATATATTTT

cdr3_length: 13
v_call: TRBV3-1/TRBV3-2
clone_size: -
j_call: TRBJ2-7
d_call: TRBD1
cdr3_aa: CASRSRPTGSEYF
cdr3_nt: TGTGCCAGCAGATCGCGTCCGACAGGGTCTGAGTACTTC

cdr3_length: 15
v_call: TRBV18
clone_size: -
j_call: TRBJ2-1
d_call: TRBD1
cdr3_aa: CASSSSSGQGNEQFF
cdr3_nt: TGTGCCAGCTCCTCATCCTCGGGACAGGGGAATGAGCAGTTCTTC

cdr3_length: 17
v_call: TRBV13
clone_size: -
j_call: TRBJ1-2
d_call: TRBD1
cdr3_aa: CASSPNRGLSLGEGYTF
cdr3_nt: TGTGCCAGCAGCCCAAACAGGGGGCTGAGTTTGGGGGAGGGCTACACCTTC

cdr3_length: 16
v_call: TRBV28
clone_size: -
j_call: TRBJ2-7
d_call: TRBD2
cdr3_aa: CASSLTGTSGSYEQYF
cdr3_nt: TGTGCCAGCAGTCTAACCGGGACTAGCGGGAGCTACGAGCAGTACTTC

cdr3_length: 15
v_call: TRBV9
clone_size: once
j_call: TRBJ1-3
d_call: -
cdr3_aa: CASSVQGRSGNTIYF
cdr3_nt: TGTGCCAGCAGCGTACAGGGTCGCTCTGGAAACACCATATATTTT

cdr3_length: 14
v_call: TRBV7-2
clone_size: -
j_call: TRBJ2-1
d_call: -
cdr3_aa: CASSLVGSYNEQFF
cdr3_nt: TGTGCCAGCAGCTTAGTTGGCAGCTACAATGAGCAGTTCTTC

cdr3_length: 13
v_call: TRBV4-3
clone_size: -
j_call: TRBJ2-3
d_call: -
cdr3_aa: CASSQAPLGTQYF
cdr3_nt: TGCGCCAGCAGCCAAGCCCCCCTAGGTACGCAGTATTTT

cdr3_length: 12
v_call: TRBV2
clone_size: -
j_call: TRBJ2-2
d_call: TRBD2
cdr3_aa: CGSSGRQGVLFF
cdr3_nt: TGTGGTAGTAGCGGGAGACAAGGAGTGCTGTTTTTT

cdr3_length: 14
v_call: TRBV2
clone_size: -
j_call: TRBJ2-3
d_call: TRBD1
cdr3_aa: CASSRQGTADTQYF
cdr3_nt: TGTGCCAGTTCAAGACAGGGGACCGCAGATACGCAGTATTTT

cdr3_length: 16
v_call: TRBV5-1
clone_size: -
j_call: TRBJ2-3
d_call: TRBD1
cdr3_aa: CASSLARDREKDTQYF
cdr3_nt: TGCGCCAGCAGCTTGGCCCGGGACAGGGAGAAGGATACGCAGTATTTT

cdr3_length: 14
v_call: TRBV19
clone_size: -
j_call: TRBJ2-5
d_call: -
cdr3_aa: CASSRERLQETQYF
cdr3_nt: TGTGCCAGTTCAAGGGAGCGCCTCCAAGAGACCCAGTACTTC

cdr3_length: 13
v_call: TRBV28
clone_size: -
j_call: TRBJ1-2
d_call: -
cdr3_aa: CASSGEGVYGYTF
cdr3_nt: TGTGCCAGCAGTGGCGAGGGGGTCTATGGCTACACCTTC

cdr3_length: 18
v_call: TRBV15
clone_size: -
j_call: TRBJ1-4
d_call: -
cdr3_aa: CATSRGPANVPTNEKLFF
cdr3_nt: TGTGCCACCAGCAGAGGACCAGCGAATGTACCAACTAATGAAAAACTGTTTTTT

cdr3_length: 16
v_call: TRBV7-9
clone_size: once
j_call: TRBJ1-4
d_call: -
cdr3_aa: CASSLEDLATNEKLFF
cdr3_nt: TGTGCCAGCAGCTTAGAGGACTTAGCAACTAATGAAAAACTGTTTTTT

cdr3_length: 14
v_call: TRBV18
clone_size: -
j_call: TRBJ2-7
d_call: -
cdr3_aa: CASSPPGQPYEQYF
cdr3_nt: TGTGCCAGCTCACCACCTGGACAGCCGTACGAGCAGTACTTC

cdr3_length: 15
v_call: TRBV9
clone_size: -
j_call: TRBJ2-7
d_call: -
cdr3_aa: CASSEHSDSFYEQYF
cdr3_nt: TGTGCCAGCAGCGAGCACTCGGACTCATTCTACGAGCAGTACTTC

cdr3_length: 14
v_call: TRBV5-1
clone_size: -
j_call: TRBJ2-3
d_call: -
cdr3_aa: CASSVKASTDTQYF
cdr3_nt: TGCGCCAGCAGCGTCAAAGCTTCGACAGATACGCAGTATTTT